One and the same sample provided the 24 T cell receptor beta chains below, sequenced in a study of type 1 regulatory T cells. What these receptors recognize is not known. TCRdb reprocessed the reads with MiXCR, giving one entry per CDR3 protein. This sample carries fewer than 75,000 distinct CDR3 sequences, more than 45% of them seen once, and the ten largest clones take about 2.1%. The sequencing sample was made of cultured non-Tr1 T cells, either the whole culture or a sorted T cell fraction (not recorded which). Every receptor here comes from a human donor in good health.

This chain links TRBV7-2 with TRBJ1-3, with D possibly TRBD1 on 5 matching bases. The germline V gene has CDR1 SGHTA and CDR2 FQGNSA. CDR3 size: 14 residues. With 9 bases removed from V and 0 bases from J, the gap between germline ends came to 12 bases. CDR3 amino acids: CASRQLSSGNTIYF. CDR3 DNA sequence: TGTGCCAGTAGACAGTTAAGCTCTGGAAACACCATATATTTT.

The CDR3 spells CGVGGNTEAFF. The CDR3 region has the DNA TGTGGCGTGGGAGGGAACACTGAAGCTTTCTTT. This rearrangement joins TRBV30 to TRBJ1-1; no clear D gene. Germline V gene lookup returns CDR1 GTSNPN and CDR2 SVGIG (reference sequence). The CDR3 runs 11 residues.

This rearrangement joins TRBV27 to TRBJ2-2; 8 bases agree with TRBD1. V was pared by 3 bases and J by 6 bases, with 3 bases of the junction left unmatched. The CDR3 has 14 amino acids. CDR1 and CDR2 (germline): MNHEY, SMNVEV (reference sequence). CDR3 residues: CASSFHRGAGELFF. For the CDR3, the DNA is TGTGCCAGCAGTTTCCACAGGGGGGCCGGGGAGCTGTTTTTT.

The chain carries TRBV7-2 and TRBJ2-2; 12 positions match TRBD2. This CDR3 has 18 residues. Unmatched junction bases numbered 10, after V lost 3 bases and J lost 5 bases. The V gene's germline CDR1 is SGHTA and CDR2 FQGNSA. CDR3 coding DNA: TGTGCCAGCAGCTTCCGTCCGAGGACTAGCGGGAAAACCGGGGAGCTGTTTTTT. As protein: CASSFRPRTSGKTGELFF.

CDR3 sequence reads: CASGGLDHQETQYF. CDR3 DNA: TGTGCCAGCGGGGGGCTGGACCACCAAGAGACCCAGTACTTC. The chain couples TRBV12-3 or TRBV12-4 to TRBJ2-5; the D gene could be TRBD1 or TRBD2 (6 bases each). The V end lost 8 bases, the J end lost 0 bases, and 13 bases lay between the germline ends. This CDR3 comprises 14 residues.

In DNA form, the CDR3 reads TGTGCCAGCAGCGGGGGCGGGGTAGCGGCAAATACGCAGTATTTT. Protein product: CASSGGGVAANTQYF. This chain connects TRBV9 to TRBJ2-3; tentative D call: TRBD2 (6 bases). V was trimmed by 3 bases and J by 7 bases, leaving 18 bases between them. The CDR3 spans 15 residues. The V gene's germline CDR1 is SGDLS and CDR2 YYNGEE.

J is TRBJ1-6 and V is TRBV19; TRBD1 might be the D (6 bases). The germline V gene has CDR1 LNHDA and CDR2 SQIVND (reference sequence). The CDR3 contains 14 residues. The V end lost 5 bases, the J end lost 7 bases, and 12 bases lay between the germline ends. Here the CDR3 DNA reads TGTGCCAGTAGTGCGGGGCAGGGGAATTCACCCCTCCACTTT. This gives the protein CASSAGQGNSPLHF.

Remarks on this clonotype: An end of the junction differs from the germline gene, which may be a read error. The chain employs TRBV12-3 or TRBV12-4 and TRBJ1-2; possibly TRBD1 for D (6 bases). There are 13 residues in the CDR3. The CDR3 reads CTSSPQGSYGYTF. The CDR3 DNA sequence: TGTACCAGCAGTCCCCAGGGGAGCTATGGCTACACCTTC.

This chain joins TRBV9 and TRBJ2-3; the D gene is possibly TRBD1 (5 bases). The germline CDR1 and CDR2 sequences are SGDLS and YYNGEE. V shed 0 bases and J shed 0 bases, with 8 bases lying between them. This CDR3 has 15 amino acids. This chain's CDR3 is CASSVGGASTDTQYF. CDR3 nucleotides: TGTGCCAGCAGCGTAGGGGGCGCTAGCACAGATACGCAGTATTTT.

This clonotype has just a few counts. V and J are TRBV24-1 and TRBJ2-2; D gene ambiguous. This CDR3 spans 13 amino acids. Trimming removed 5 bases at V and 7 bases at J, with 10 bases between. Per germline, CDR1 KGHDR and CDR2 SFDVKD. As DNA, the CDR3 is TGTGCCACCAGTGGCCAGCTCGGCGGGGAGCTGTTTTTT. Protein product: CATSGQLGGELFF.

CDR3 coding DNA: TGTGCCGACCTTCGAAGGGCAGCCAACGGCTACAATGAGCAGTTCTTC. It codes for CADLRRAANGYNEQFF. This chain uses TRBV19 with TRBJ2-1, with D hard to call. There are 16 residues in the CDR3. The V gene's germline CDR1 is LNHDA and CDR2 SQIVND (reference sequence). V lost 11 bases and J 3 bases, leaving 23 bases between the germline ends.

This chain uses TRBV7-9 with TRBJ1-5; D ambiguous. This CDR3 comprises 15 residues. Germline-derived CDR1 and CDR2 are SEHNR and FQNEAQ (reference sequence). Between the trimmed V and J ends, which lost 1 base and 2 bases, there was a span of 9 bases. CDR3 loop: CASSLDAGGNQPQHF. CDR3 nucleotide sequence: TGTGCCAGCAGCTTAGACGCTGGTGGCAATCAGCCCCAGCATTTT.

The V gene is TRBV10-3, the J gene TRBJ2-2; no reliable D call. CDR1 and CDR2 from the germline V gene are ENHRY and SYGVKD. Trimming pared 1 base from V and 1 base from J, leaving 7 bases between. The CDR3 spans 15 residues. CDR3 nucleotide sequence: TGTGCCATCAGTGAGTTAGTCAGGAACACCGGGGAGCTGTTTTTT. It yields the protein CAISELVRNTGELFF.

Only one count was recorded for this clonotype. Germline is not matched at one junction end, which may reflect a read error. This chain joins TRBV20-1 and TRBJ2-1; 14 nucleotides match TRBD2. Per the germline V gene, CDR1 is DFQATT and CDR2 is SNEGSKA (reference sequence). The CDR3 consists of 14 residues. The CDR3 sequence is CSARAPGSTSGGGF. DNA of the CDR3: TGCAGTGCTAGAGCACCAGGGTCGACTAGCGGGGGGGGTTTC.

J is TRBJ2-7 and V is TRBV20-1, with 9 nucleotides matching TRBD1. The J segment lost 5 bases and the V segment lost 4 bases, leaving 9 bases of the junction unmatched. Germline-derived CDR1 and CDR2 are DFQATT and SNEGSKA (reference sequence). The CDR3 runs 14 residues. CDR3 nucleotides: TGCAGTGCTATCGCAGGACAGGGGTCCAACGAGCAGTACTTC. Protein product: CSAIAGQGSNEQYF.

The rearrangement uses TRBV20-1 and TRBJ2-1, with D perhaps TRBD2 (6 bases). CDR1 and CDR2 (germline): DFQATT, SNEGSKA (reference sequence). The CDR3 length is 17 residues. The V end lost 6 bases, the J end lost 0 bases, and 21 bases lay between the germline ends. CDR3 sequence reads: CSAQRDSLGGSYNEQFF. CDR3 nucleotide sequence: TGCAGTGCCCAACGGGACTCTCTGGGGGGCTCCTACAATGAGCAGTTCTTC.

This clonotype came up a few times. V and J are TRBV7-9 and TRBJ1-4; perhaps TRBD1 as D (6 bases). Trimming cost V 2 bases and J 8 bases, with 15 bases left between them. The CDR3 has 15 residues. Germline V gives CDR1 SEHNR, CDR2 FQNEAQ (reference sequence). CDR3 protein: CASSLRGQVGEKLFF. Written as DNA, the CDR3 is TGTGCCAGCAGCTTAAGGGGACAAGTGGGGGAAAAACTGTTTTTT. Full variable domain (remainder filled in from reference TRBV7-9 and TRBJ1-4): DTGVSQNPRHKITKRGQNVTFRCDPISEHNRLYWYRQTLGQGPEFLTYFQNEAQLEKSRLLSDRFSAERPKGSFSTLEIQRTEQGDSAMYLCASSLRGQVGEKLFFGSGTQLSVL.

The chain joins TRBV4-3 to TRBJ2-3; possible D gene TRBD1, 7 bases. Germline V gene data show CDR1 as LGHNA and CDR2 as YSLEER. This CDR3 has 15 residues. Trimming pared 4 bases from V and 2 bases from J, leaving 13 bases between. The CDR3 sequence is CASSPQGGFTDTQYF. The CDR3, as DNA: TGCGCCAGCAGCCCTCAGGGGGGATTCACAGATACGCAGTATTTT.

This rearrangement joins TRBV4-2 to TRBJ2-5, with 9 bases identical to TRBD2. The CDR3 runs 15 residues. The V gene end was trimmed by 5 bases and the J gene end by 7 bases; junction bases not matched to a gene: 11. Germline CDR1 is LGHNA and CDR2 is YNFKEQ. CDR3 sequence: CASSDSGGTGGTQYF. Written as DNA, the CDR3 is TGTGCCAGCAGCGATAGCGGGGGTACCGGGGGGACCCAGTACTTC.

This clonotype was seen only a few times. The chain has TRBV10-3 and TRBJ1-2; D call uncertain. The CDR3 has 14 amino acids. Germline V gives CDR1 ENHRY, CDR2 SYGVKD. Between the trimmed V and J ends, which lost 3 bases and 0 bases, there was a span of 8 bases. CDR3 region: CAISDMAANYGYTF. CDR3 sequence (DNA): TGTGCCATCAGTGATATGGCAGCTAACTATGGCTACACCTTC.

J is TRBJ2-1 and V is TRBV9; 10 nucleotides agree with TRBD2. CDR1 is SGDLS, CDR2 YYNGEE, per germline. The length of the CDR3 is 15 residues. V was clipped by 2 bases and J by 10 bases; unmatched bases: 9. CDR3 sequence reads: CASSVGSGGAEEQFF. The CDR3, as DNA: TGTGCCAGCAGCGTGGGAAGCGGGGGGGCCGAGGAGCAGTTCTTC.

The V and J genes are TRBV5-1 and TRBJ1-2; D ambiguous. Germline V gene lookup returns CDR1 SGHRS and CDR2 YFSETQ. V was clipped by 0 bases and J by 8 bases, with 8 bases between them. This CDR3 contains 12 residues. The CDR3 DNA follows: TGCGCCAGCAGCTTGGGGACGAAGGGCTACACCTTC. Amino acid sequence: CASSLGTKGYTF.

The chain employs TRBV5-6 and TRBJ1-1; D remains ambiguous. Trimming shortened V by 2 bases and J by 0 bases, and 8 bases separated the two germline ends. The CDR3 has 14 residues. Germline V gives CDR1 SGHDT, CDR2 YYEEEE. CDR3 loop: CASSFRAMNTEAFF. CDR3 DNA: TGTGCCAGCAGCTTCCGGGCCATGAACACTGAAGCTTTCTTT.

This sequence joins TRBV5-1 and TRBJ1-4, with D tentatively TRBD1 (5 bases). CDR3 length equals 13 residues. The V gene's germline CDR1 is SGHRS and CDR2 YFSETQ. Deletions cut 2 bases from V and 5 bases from J, with 7 bases between. CDR3 sequence (DNA): TGCGCCAGCAGCTTAGGGGCAAATGAAAAACTGTTTTTT. The encoded protein is CASSLGANEKLFF.